This entry concerns a single TCR beta chain. Its antigen remains unidentified. No base-level quality is on record; no much larger clone is a single base apart. Trimming costs V 1 base and J 8 bases, and their ends lie 17 bases apart. Taken from cysteine to phenylalanine, the CDR3 has 15 residues. Left in the record is the CDR3 DNA by itself, 45 bases read in frame from the first base. The germline V gene yields KGHSH for CDR1 and LQKENI for CDR2. This sample is part of a study of blood T cell repertoires in COVID-19 (dated by TCRdb to the early 2020s). General notes on the study: Collaborator samples came from the United States, Italy and Spain and covered acute and convalescent phases of COVID-19. The material from the prospective study consisted of cDNA or gDNA derived from T cells, B-cell-depleted T cells, or PBMCs. Subjects who had been exposed to COVID-19, were actively infected with it, or had recovered from it provided the deeply sampled blood TCRbeta repertoires that made up the dataset. The repertoires were made available in a free public database intended to serve as a resource for research on the immune response to SARS-CoV-2. The samples were drawn from two sources: the first 160 participants of the ongoing ImmuneRACE study, and over 950 subjects contributed by 6 global collaborators. The sample metadata nearly always contained a de-identified subject ID, COVID-19 status, age in years and sex. Where HLA class I and class II types were available, the types were taken from metadata supplied by the sample provider, not from assay-based typing.

Collaborating institutions collected whole blood in K2EDTA tubes following their own protocols. Collaborator samples were shipped for TCRbeta analysis as frozen whole blood, isolated PBMCs, or DNA extracted from either sample type. Overall results and qualifications from the work: How much clinical and demographic metadata was included differed by source and by participant, and the metadata was provided uncurated.

TCRbeta CDR3 regions were amplified from genomic DNA by means of the immunoSEQ Assay, a bias-controlled multiplex PCR. From the authors' description of their analysis: Nucleated cell counts per sample were estimated from amplification of reference gene primers within the assay. To quantify the absolute abundance of each unique TCRbeta CDR3 rearrangement, sequence reads were collapsed and filtered. Productive Simpson clonality was computed per sample as the square root of Simpson's diversity index over productive rearrangements. This immuneACCESS table, as held by TCRdb, lists in-frame sequences with V and J called but not all clones. Of the missing ones, under half trace to an unresolved V gene in checked studies; the others have no known cause. V and J calls and clone size are given by that table; D and trimming were obtained from the DNA. The sample profile shows about 52,000 clones; 86% of them were found once. The top ten clones comprise 20% to 25% of the sample.

The material sequenced was peripheral blood. This chain joins TRBV18 to TRBJ1-2; the D gene is possibly TRBD1, with 5 bases matching. The receptor was isolated from an elderly woman with acute or convalescent COVID-19. The nucleotide sequence reads as follows: TGTGCCAGCTCACCACTAGGACACCAAGGTAGCGGCTACACCTTC. It translates to CASSPLGHQGSGYTF.